Listed here is a single TCR beta chain. The antigen is unknown. This CDR3 contains 14 residues. V dropped 2 bases and J dropped 0 bases, with 8 bases sitting between them. Per the germline V gene, CDR1 is SGHTS and CDR2 is YDEGEE. This record belongs to a study of OX40 agonist ivuxolimab in advanced cancers. Study-level findings and limits: Antigen targets of the expanded peripheral T cells went undetermined.

Using immunoSEQ multiplex PCR, the repertoire was profiled, and TCRdb retains in-frame clones only, with some absent. There are about 110,000 clones in the sample; roughly 87% occur only once, and 0.27% lies in the top ten. The sequence was collected from an adult with an advanced solid tumor such as melanoma, head and neck, liver or kidney cancer. The chain uses TRBV5-8 and TRBJ1-1; D remains ambiguous. The sequenced sample was CD4+ or CD8+ T cells sorted from blood, obtained in a trial of the OX40 agonist ivuxolimab. CDR3: CASSLGLMNTEAFF. In DNA, the CDR3 is TGTGCCAGCAGCTTAGGCCTGATGAACACTGAAGCTTTCTTT.